This is a list of T cell receptor beta chains from one sample in a study of CD8+ T cells in alopecia areata. TCRdb keeps only in-frame clones here, not all; method: immunoSEQ multiplex PCR. The data contain approximately 31,000 clones, roughly 80% of them singletons. The specimen sequenced was NKG2D-low CD8+ T cells sorted from blood. These receptor sequences come from a human donor with alopecia areata. The CDR3 runs from the conserved cysteine through the conserved F or W. A D gene is named only where the DNA matches it firmly. Some rows mark clone size as missing; the rest say once, few, many or name a class of expanded clone.

d_call: TRBD2; clone_size: .; v_call: TRBV27; j_call: TRBJ2-7; cdr3_aa: CASSILGTSGPSYEQYF; cdr3_nt: TGTGCCAGCAGTATCCTCGGGACTAGCGGGCCCTCCTACGAGCAGTACTTC
d_call: .; clone_size: once; v_call: TRBV6-5; j_call: TRBJ2-5; cdr3_aa: CASSTGYRSKTQYF; cdr3_nt: TGTGCCAGCAGCACCGGTTACAGGTCAAAGACCCAGTACTTC
d_call: .; clone_size: few; v_call: TRBV18; j_call: TRBJ2-2; cdr3_aa: CASSPEDSQNTGELFF; cdr3_nt: TGTGCCAGCTCACCCGAGGACAGCCAGAACACCGGGGAGCTGTTTTTT
d_call: .; clone_size: .; v_call: TRBV29-1; j_call: TRBJ2-7; cdr3_aa: CSVEGGSQYSGQYF; cdr3_nt: TGCAGCGTTGAAGGGGGGTCTCAATATTCCGGGCAGTACTTC
d_call: .; clone_size: .; v_call: TRBV27; j_call: TRBJ2-1; cdr3_aa: CASSFGGVSYNEQFF; cdr3_nt: TGTGCCAGCAGTTTTGGGGGCGTCTCCTACAATGAGCAGTTCTTC
d_call: .; clone_size: .; v_call: TRBV4-2; j_call: TRBJ2-3; cdr3_aa: CASSQGLADTQYF; cdr3_nt: TGTGCCAGCAGCCAAGGACTAGCAGATACGCAGTATTTT
d_call: .; clone_size: .; v_call: TRBV29-1; j_call: TRBJ2-7; cdr3_aa: CSVESPEGLGEQYF; cdr3_nt: TGCAGCGTTGAAAGCCCCGAAGGCCTGGGGGAGCAGTACTTC
d_call: .; clone_size: few; v_call: TRBV7-8; j_call: TRBJ2-1; cdr3_aa: CASSGSNEQFF; cdr3_nt: TGTGCCAGCAGTGGATCCAATGAGCAGTTCTTC
d_call: .; clone_size: .; v_call: TRBV23-1; j_call: TRBJ2-5; cdr3_aa: CASSGGPWVETQYF; cdr3_nt: TGCGCCAGCAGTGGTGGCCCTTGGGTAGAGACCCAGTACTTC
d_call: TRBD1; clone_size: .; v_call: TRBV7-9; j_call: TRBJ2-7; cdr3_aa: CASSSRNRGNTYEQYF; cdr3_nt: TGTGCCAGCAGCTCACGAAACAGGGGAAACACCTACGAGCAGTACTTC
d_call: .; clone_size: .; v_call: TRBV27; j_call: TRBJ2-7; cdr3_aa: CASSLSNSGEQYF; cdr3_nt: TGTGCCAGCAGTTTATCTAACTCCGGCGAGCAGTACTTC
d_call: TRBD2; clone_size: .; v_call: TRBV6-4; j_call: TRBJ2-5; cdr3_aa: CASSVSGGAEETQYF; cdr3_nt: TGTGCCAGCAGTGTTAGCGGGGGGGCCGAAGAGACCCAGTACTTC
d_call: .; clone_size: .; v_call: TRBV29-1; j_call: TRBJ1-1; cdr3_aa: CSVAPGNTEAFF; cdr3_nt: TGCAGCGTTGCCCCAGGGAACACTGAAGCTTTCTTT
d_call: .; clone_size: .; v_call: TRBV29-1; j_call: TRBJ2-3; cdr3_aa: CSAYTEGTDTQYF; cdr3_nt: TGCAGCGCATACACGGAGGGGACAGATACGCAGTATTTT
d_call: .; clone_size: .; v_call: TRBV29-1; j_call: TRBJ2-7; cdr3_aa: CSVEGTRHGSEQYF; cdr3_nt: TGCAGCGTTGAAGGGACAAGACACGGGTCCGAGCAGTACTTC
d_call: TRBD1; clone_size: .; v_call: TRBV29-1; j_call: TRBJ2-3; cdr3_aa: CSVDRAAGTDTQYF; cdr3_nt: TGCAGCGTGGACAGGGCGGCGGGCACAGATACGCAGTATTTT
d_call: .; clone_size: .; v_call: TRBV6-1; j_call: TRBJ2-1; cdr3_aa: CASSEAAGTSYEQFF; cdr3_nt: TGTGCCAGCAGTGAAGCGGCGGGAACATCCTATGAGCAGTTCTTC
d_call: .; clone_size: once; v_call: TRBV6-4; j_call: TRBJ2-6; cdr3_aa: CATAGTEGSGANVLTF; cdr3_nt: TGTGCCACCGCCGGGACGGAGGGCTCTGGGGCCAACGTCCTGACTTTC
d_call: .; clone_size: .; v_call: TRBV7-6; j_call: TRBJ2-7; cdr3_aa: CASSLGQGPFTYEQYF; cdr3_nt: TGTGCCAGCAGCTTAGGGCAGGGGCCTTTCACCTACGAGCAGTACTTC
d_call: .; clone_size: .; v_call: TRBV7-2; j_call: TRBJ1-5; cdr3_aa: CASSLRGISNQPQHF; cdr3_nt: TGTGCCAGCAGCTTAAGGGGGATTAGCAATCAGCCCCAGCATTTT
d_call: .; clone_size: .; v_call: TRBV29-1; j_call: TRBJ2-4; cdr3_aa: CSVEGTRLSQGIQYF; cdr3_nt: TGCAGCGTTGAAGGCACCAGACTGTCCCAGGGCATTCAGTACTTC
d_call: .; clone_size: .; v_call: TRBV5-6; j_call: TRBJ2-5; cdr3_aa: CASSLAIMRTQYF; cdr3_nt: TGTGCCAGCAGCTTGGCCATAATGCGGACCCAGTACTTC
d_call: .; clone_size: .; v_call: TRBV11-2; j_call: TRBJ2-1; cdr3_aa: CASSLDPAPSNEQFF; cdr3_nt: TGTGCCAGCAGCTTAGATCCAGCGCCTTCCAATGAGCAGTTCTTC